What follows are 6 T cell receptor beta chains derived from one specimen sequenced in a study of blood T cell repertoires in COVID-19. Here immunoSEQ multiplex PCR was the method, and the copy in TCRdb shows in-frame clones only, minus some. The profile covers a few hundred thousand clones, with roughly four fifths appearing a single time and more than 0.85% taken by the ten largest. The specimen was peripheral blood. These receptors were collected from a human donor with acute or convalescent COVID-19. The donor label of this sample is uncertain.

The chain uses TRBV3-1 (or the pseudogene TRBV3-2) and TRBJ2-3, with D maybe TRBD2 (6 bases). V dropped 4 bases and J dropped 6 bases, with 14 bases sitting between them. This CDR3 has 14 residues. Germline lookup yields CDR1 LGHDT and CDR2 YNNKEL (reference sequence). CDR3 nucleotide sequence: TGTGCCAGCAGCCTCGGCGGGGTGCGGGATACGCAGTATTTT. Its protein is CASSLGGVRDTQYF.

The genes are TRBV7-8 and TRBJ2-3, with TRBD2 identical over 7 bases. Germline CDR1 reads SGHVS; CDR2 reads FQNEAQ. The J segment lost 6 bases and the V segment lost 5 bases, leaving 14 bases of the junction unmatched. The CDR3 covers 16 residues. The CDR3 protein is CASSPFLGAGVDTQYF. The CDR3, as DNA: TGTGCCAGCAGCCCCTTCCTTGGGGCGGGAGTGGATACGCAGTATTTT.

V is TRBV7-2 and J is TRBJ2-1; D is unclear. Germline V CDR1 and CDR2: SGHTA, FQGNSA. Between the trimmed V and J ends, which lost 2 bases and 10 bases, there was a span of 12 bases. The CDR3 contains 13 residues. The CDR3 protein is CASSLTLLREQFF. CDR3 DNA: TGTGCCAGCAGCTTAACCCTACTCCGCGAGCAGTTCTTC. Drawing the rest from reference TRBV7-2 and TRBJ2-1, the complete variable domain is GAGVSQSPSNKVTEKGKDVELRCDPISGHTALYWYRQSLGQGLEFLIYFQGNSAPDKSGLPSDRFSAERTGGSVSTLTIQRTQQEDSAVYLCASSLTLLREQFFGPGTRLTVL.

In the case of this clone: This CDR3 is also generated by other DNA sequences in the sample. This chain joins TRBV28 and TRBJ1-2, with 7 bases lining up with TRBD1. J was trimmed by 3 bases and V by 4 bases; bases with no gene match: 2. The germline gives CDR1 MDHEN, CDR2 SYDVKM. There are 13 residues in the CDR3. CDR3 bases: TGTGCCAGCAGTTCGCAGGGGGACTATGGCTACACCTTC. Amino acids: CASSSQGDYGYTF.

V is TRBV4-1 and J is TRBJ2-2, with 7 bases that match TRBD2. This CDR3 spans 15 amino acids. CDR1 is MGHRA, CDR2 YSYEKL, per germline. The V and J ends lost 0 bases and 6 bases, in that order; junction bases with no gene match: 4. DNA for the CDR3: TGCGCCAGCAGCCAAGAGCGGGGGTGGGCCGGGGAGCTGTTTTTT. Encoded protein: CASSQERGWAGELFF.

The chain links TRBV30 to TRBJ1-3; D is unresolved. The CDR3 has 14 residues. The V and J ends lost 1 base and 0 bases respectively, with 7 bases between them. The V gene's germline CDR1 is GTSNPN and CDR2 SVGIG (reference sequence). In nucleotides, the CDR3 is TGTGCCTGGAGTGATGTGTACTCTGGAAACACCATATATTTT. Amino acids: CAWSDVYSGNTIYF. Supplemented by reference TRBV30 and TRBJ1-3, the full variable domain reads SQTIHQWPATLVQPVGSPLSLECTVEGTSNPNLYWYRQAAGRGLQLLFYSVGIGQISSEVPQNLSASRPQDRQFILSSKKLLLSDSGFYLCAWSDVYSGNTIYFGEGSWLTVV.